This TCR beta chain was found in a study of blood T cell repertoires in COVID-19. Turning to the study itself: Researchers got acute and convalescent COVID-19 samples from the United States, Italy and Spain. The cDNA or gDNA used as material had been derived from T cells, B-cell-depleted T cells, or PBMCs.

This clone was seen a few times. This CDR3 has 17 amino acids. Per germline, CDR1 LNHDA and CDR2 SQIVND (reference sequence). The V and J ends lost 6 bases and 5 bases respectively, with 23 bases between them. Original analysis: It was from reference gene primer amplification that nucleated cell counts were estimated. The table came from immunoSEQ multiplex PCR; TCRdb's copy has only in-frame clones and leaves some out. V and J calls and clone size are copied from that table; D and trimming were computed from the DNA. The sample contains about 83,000 clones, around three quarters of which appear only once.

This clonotype was sampled from a woman aged 80 or over with active or convalescent COVID-19. This chain links TRBV19 with TRBJ1-5; D is possibly TRBD1 (6 bases). Sequencing used peripheral blood. The CDR3 protein is CASSRTRGLHGDQPQHF. The CDR3 DNA follows: TGTGCCAGTAGCCGAACCAGGGGTCTACACGGGGATCAGCCCCAGCATTTT. Looking up the rest from reference TRBV19 and TRBJ1-5 gives the full variable domain: DGGITQSPKYLFRKEGQNVTLSCEQNLNHDAMYWYRQDPGQGLRLIYYSQIVNDFQKGDIAEGYSVSREKKESFPLTVTSAQKNPTAFYLCASSRTRGLHGDQPQHFGDGTRLSIL.